This T cell receptor (beta chain) was captured in a study of blood T cell repertoires in COVID-19. About the research overall: Collection of acute and convalescent COVID-19 samples took place in the United States, Italy and Spain. The cDNA or gDNA used as material had been derived from T cells, B-cell-depleted T cells, or PBMCs.

Germline V gene lookup returns CDR1 GTSNPN and CDR2 SVGIG (reference sequence). The J segment lost 4 bases and the V segment lost 3 bases, leaving 11 bases of the junction unmatched. The CDR3 covers 16 residues. In the original analysis: Nucleated cell counts were estimated from reference gene primer amplification. The table came from immunoSEQ multiplex PCR; TCRdb's copy has only in-frame clones and leaves some out. V and J calls and clone size are those listed in that table; D and trimming were worked out from the DNA. The data show around 190,000 clones, 70% to 90% seen once. Seattle patients were enrolled while actively infected and followed longitudinally.

The sample consisted of peripheral blood. The V gene is TRBV30, the J gene TRBJ1-1; 10 bases match TRBD1. This TCR was recovered from a man aged 50-60 years with COVID-19, enrolled during active disease. DNA of the CDR3: TGTGCCTGGAGGCCCCCGGACAGGGGGACGGTCACTGAAGCTTTCTTT. Its protein is CAWRPPDRGTVTEAFF.